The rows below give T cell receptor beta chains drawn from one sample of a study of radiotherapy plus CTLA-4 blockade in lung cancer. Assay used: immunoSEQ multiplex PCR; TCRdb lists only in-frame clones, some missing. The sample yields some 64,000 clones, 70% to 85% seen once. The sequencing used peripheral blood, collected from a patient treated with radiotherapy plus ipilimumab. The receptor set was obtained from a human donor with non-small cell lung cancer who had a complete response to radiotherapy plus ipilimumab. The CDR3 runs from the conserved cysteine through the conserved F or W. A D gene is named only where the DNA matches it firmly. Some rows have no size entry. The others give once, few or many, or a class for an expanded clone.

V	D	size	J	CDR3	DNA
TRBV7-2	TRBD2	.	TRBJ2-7	CASSSERGGHYEQYF	TGTGCCAGCAGCTCAGAGCGGGGGGGCCACTACGAGCAGTACTTC
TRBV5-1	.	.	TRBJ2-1	CASSLDRDEQFF	TGCGCCAGCAGCCTGGACCGGGATGAGCAGTTCTTC
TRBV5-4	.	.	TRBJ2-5	CASSLTTTRETQYF	TGTGCCAGCAGCTTGACAACCACACGGGAGACCCAGTACTTC
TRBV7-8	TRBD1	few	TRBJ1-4	CASSLRTGPTEKLFF	TGTGCCAGCAGCTTAAGGACAGGACCCACTGAAAAACTGTTTTTT
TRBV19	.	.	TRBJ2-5	CASSTVVQETQYF	TGTGCCAGTAGTACGGTCGTGCAGGAGACCCAGTACTTC
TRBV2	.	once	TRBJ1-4	CASRGNGATNEKLFF	TGTGCCAGCAGGGGCAATGGGGCAACTAATGAAAAACTGTTTTTT
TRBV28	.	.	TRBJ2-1	CASSLYDEQFF	TGTGCCAGCAGTTTATATGATGAGCAGTTCTTC
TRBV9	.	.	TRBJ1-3	CASSAPGPSSGNTIYF	TGTGCCAGCAGCGCGCCGGGTCCAAGCTCTGGAAACACCATATATTTT
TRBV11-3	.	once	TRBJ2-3	CASSLGQPTDTQYF	TGTGCCAGCAGCTTAGGACAGCCAACAGATACGCAGTATTTT
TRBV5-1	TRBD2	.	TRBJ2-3	CASSKTSDKTDTQYF	TGCGCCAGCAGCAAGACTAGCGATAAAACAGATACGCAGTATTTT
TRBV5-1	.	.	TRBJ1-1	CASSSSRRDTEAFF	TGCGCCAGCAGCAGCAGTCGGCGGGACACTGAAGCTTTCTTT
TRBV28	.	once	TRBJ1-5	CASRETGTQDNQPQHF	TGTGCCAGCAGAGAAACCGGGACACAAGACAATCAGCCCCAGCATTTT
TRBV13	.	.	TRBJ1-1	CASSSPLTRQNTEAFF	TGTGCCAGCAGCTCTCCTCTCACCCGACAGAACACTGAAGCTTTCTTT
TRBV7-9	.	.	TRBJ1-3	CASSQGAATLSTIYF	TGTGCCAGCAGTCAAGGGGCAGCAACCCTGAGCACCATATATTTT
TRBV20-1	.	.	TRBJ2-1	CSAMDSNEQFF	TGCAGTGCTATGGACAGCAATGAGCAGTTCTTC
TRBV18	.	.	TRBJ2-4	CASSPGAKNIQYF	TGTGCCAGCTCACCAGGGGCCAAAAACATTCAGTACTTC
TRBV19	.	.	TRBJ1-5	CATQAVGQGNQPQHF	TGTGCCACCCAGGCCGTGGGGCAGGGCAATCAGCCCCAGCATTTT
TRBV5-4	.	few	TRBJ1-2	CASSLSGGFLDYGYTF	TGTGCCAGCTCCCTCTCGGGGGGATTCTTGGACTATGGCTACACCTTC
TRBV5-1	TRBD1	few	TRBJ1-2	CASRQGSLSNYGYTF	TGCGCCAGCAGACAGGGGTCCCTTTCTAACTATGGCTACACCTTC
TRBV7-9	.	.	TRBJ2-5	CASSFSAQETQYF	TGTGCCAGCAGCTTCTCGGCCCAAGAGACCCAGTACTTC
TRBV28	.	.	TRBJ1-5	CASMSISNQPQHF	TGTGCCAGCATGTCAATTAGCAATCAGCCCCAGCATTTT
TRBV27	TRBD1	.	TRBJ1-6	CASSPRGLNSPLHF	TGTGCCAGCAGCCCCAGGGGGCTCAATTCACCCCTCCACTTT
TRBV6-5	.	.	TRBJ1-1	CASRYPGGNTEAFF	TGTGCCAGCAGGTACCCGGGTGGGAACACTGAAGCTTTCTTT
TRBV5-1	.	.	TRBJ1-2	CASSLENGNYGYTF	TGCGCCAGCAGCTTAGAGAACGGGAACTATGGCTACACCTTC